Presented here are 23 T cell receptor beta chains from one specimen sequenced in a study of blood T cell repertoires in COVID-19. Sequencing used immunoSEQ multiplex PCR; TCRdb keeps in-frame clones, though not all of them. The table has hundreds of thousands of clones, about 88% seen once; the top ten hold roughly 2%. Sequencing was performed on PBMCs or T cells enriched from blood (not recorded which). The receptors shown here come from a woman in her sixties in a cohort exposed to, infected with or recovered from COVID-19 (not recorded which).

This sequence joins TRBV7-3 and TRBJ2-1; the match to TRBD2 covers 10 bases. This CDR3 is built from 16 residues. Germline CDR1 SGHTA, CDR2 FQGTGA. V shed 1 base, J shed 4 bases, and the junction held 4 bases outside the gene matches. CDR3 nucleotide sequence: TGTGCCAGCAGCTTAAATGTAGCGGGAGGATACAATGAGCAGTTCTTC. Translation gives CASSLNVAGGYNEQFF.

Notes on this clone: The sample contains more than one DNA sequence encoding this CDR3. The V call is TRBV5-1, the J call TRBJ2-5; 7 bases fit TRBD2. The J segment lost 2 bases and the V segment lost 2 bases, leaving 9 bases of the junction unmatched. The length of the CDR3 is 16 residues. The germline CDR1 and CDR2 sequences are SGHRS and YFSETQ. The CDR3 nucleotides are TGCGCCAGCAGCTTCCCCCCGGGAGGCCTTCAAGAGACCCAGTACTTC. Translated, it gives CASSFPPGGLQETQYF.

This chain links TRBV6-2 or TRBV6-3 with TRBJ1-5; TRBD1 might be the D (6 bases). Per the germline V gene, CDR1 is MNHEY and CDR2 is SVGEGT. V lost 0 bases to trimming and J lost 4 bases, with 13 bases between them. CDR3 length: 16 residues. The CDR3 coding sequence is TGTGCCAGCAGTTACTCGAGGGGGAGGGGGAATCAGCCCCAGCATTTT. It translates to CASSYSRGRGNQPQHF.

Here the CDR3 reads CASSPRSWTSGKREQYF. In DNA form, the CDR3 reads TGTGCCAGCAGCCCCCGGTCTTGGACTAGCGGGAAGCGCGAGCAGTACTTC. The chain joins TRBV7-2 to TRBJ2-7, with TRBD2 matching 12 bases. Germline V gene lookup returns CDR1 SGHTA and CDR2 FQGNSA. The CDR3 is made up of 17 amino acids. Trimming took 5 bases from V and 6 from J; bases not matched to a gene: 14.

The V and J genes are TRBV19 and TRBJ2-7, with D possibly being TRBD1 (5 bases). The CDR3 is 15 residues long. Deletions cut 5 bases from V and 4 bases from J, with 18 bases between. The germline CDR1 and CDR2 sequences are LNHDA and SQIVND (reference sequence). The CDR3 DNA reads TGTGCCAGTAGTTCCCTCCTCGGTCAGGGTTACGAGCAGTACTTC. Amino acid sequence: CASSSLLGQGYEQYF.

The chain combines TRBV3-1 (or the pseudogene TRBV3-2) with TRBJ2-1; no firm D call. The CDR3 is made up of 12 amino acids. From germline, CDR1 is LGHDT and CDR2 YNNKEL (reference sequence). V shed 1 base and J shed 5 bases, with 3 bases lying between them. CDR3 sequence (DNA): TGTGCCAGCAGCCAAGTAGACAATGAGCAGTTCTTC. Translation gives CASSQVDNEQFF.

The sample holds one count of this clone. The chain has TRBV6-4 and TRBJ2-2, with 13 positions matching TRBD2. V lost 6 bases, J lost 2 bases, and 3 bases stayed unmatched. Germline V lookup: CDR1 MRHNA, CDR2 SNTAGT. This CDR3 has 16 amino acids. In DNA, the CDR3 is TGTGCCAGCAGCGAGGGACTAGCGGGAAACACCGGGGAGCTGTTTTTT. It translates to CASSEGLAGNTGELFF.

The V gene is TRBV30, the J gene TRBJ1-5; no clear D gene. V lost 7 bases to trimming and J lost 7 bases, with 14 bases between them. The CDR3 runs 12 residues. CDR1 is GTSNPN, CDR2 SVGIG, per germline (reference sequence). DNA for the CDR3: TGTGCCTCCCGAAGCGGTGGGCAGCCCCAGCATTTT. It specifies CASRSGGQPQHF.

A note on this clone: The sample contains more than one DNA sequence encoding this CDR3. The V gene is TRBV29-1, the J gene TRBJ2-1; D is ambiguous. Trimming cost V 4 bases and J 4 bases, with 8 bases left between them. The CDR3 runs 12 residues. Germline values: CDR1 SQVTM, CDR2 ANQGSEA. In DNA form, the CDR3 reads TGCAGCGTTGGGTCAGGATACAATGAGCAGTTCTTC. As protein: CSVGSGYNEQFF.

As regards this clone: Other DNA sequences of this sample code for an identical CDR3. V usage is TRBV28 and J usage is TRBJ1-6; D remains unclear. Trimming took off 3 bases at V and 7 bases at J, with 4 bases between the two ends. This CDR3 region has 12 residues. Germline CDR1 reads MDHEN; CDR2 reads SYDVKM. CDR3: CASSFRNSPLHF. DNA of the CDR3: TGTGCCAGCAGTTTCAGGAATTCACCCCTCCACTTT. The variable domain in full, with the rest retrieved from reference TRBV28 and TRBJ1-6, is DVKVTQSSRYLVKRTGEKVFLECVQDMDHENMFWYRQDPGLGLRLIYFSYDVKMKEKGDIPEGYSVSREKKERFSLILESASTNQTSMYLCASSFRNSPLHFGNGTRLTVT.

The V call is TRBV19, the J call TRBJ2-3, with D perhaps TRBD2 (5 bases). Looked up from germline, CDR1 is LNHDA and CDR2 is SQIVND (reference sequence). The CDR3 totals 14 residues. Deletions cut 3 bases from V and 4 bases from J, with 11 bases between. The CDR3 region is CASSIEGVADTQYF. The CDR3 nucleotides read TGTGCCAGTAGTATTGAGGGAGTGGCAGATACGCAGTATTTT.

The rearrangement links TRBV6-5 to TRBJ1-1, with D unresolved. Trimming took off 0 bases at V and 1 base at J, with 9 bases between the two ends. This CDR3 has 15 residues. Germline assignment: CDR1 MNHEY and CDR2 SVGAGI. The CDR3 DNA follows: TGTGCCAGCAGTTACTCGCTCTTACAGAACACTGAAGCTTTCTTT. Translated: CASSYSLLQNTEAFF.

V and J are TRBV11-2 and TRBJ1-2, with a possible D match to TRBD1 (6 bases). V was clipped by 5 bases and J by 5 bases, with 15 bases between them. CDR1 is SGHAT and CDR2 is FQNNGV in the germline V gene. The CDR3 has 14 amino acids. CDR3 sequence reads: CASSRIDRIYGYTF. The CDR3 coding sequence is TGTGCCAGCAGCCGTATAGACAGGATTTATGGCTACACCTTC.

The chain carries TRBV27 and TRBJ2-1; weak D call: TRBD1 (5 bases). The germline V and J ends were trimmed by 6 bases and 3 bases, with 15 bases remaining between them. Germline CDR1 and CDR2: MNHEY and SMNVEV (reference sequence). This CDR3 comprises 15 residues. CDR3 protein: CASRPWQGLYNEQFF. The CDR3 nucleotides are TGTGCCAGCAGGCCTTGGCAGGGTCTCTACAATGAGCAGTTCTTC.

V is TRBV6-2 or TRBV6-3 and J is TRBJ2-1; 10 nucleotides line up with TRBD2. Trimming cost V 6 bases and J 8 bases; bases outside gene matches: 10. This CDR3 contains 15 residues. Germline CDR1 and CDR2: MNHEY and SVGEGT. The CDR3 here is CASSARLAGGDEQFF. For the CDR3, the DNA is TGTGCCAGCAGCGCCCGACTAGCGGGTGGGGATGAGCAGTTCTTC.

The gene calls are TRBV19 and TRBJ1-5, with D possibly being TRBD1 (6 bases). Germline V lookup: CDR1 LNHDA, CDR2 SQIVND (reference sequence). This CDR3 is 13 amino acids long. V gave up 7 bases and J gave up 6 bases, with 13 bases separating them. DNA of the CDR3: TGTGCCAGTACAAGTGGGGGCTTTCAGCCCCAGCATTTT. As protein: CASTSGGFQPQHF.

The chain is built from TRBV10-3 and TRBJ1-4, with 8 bases identical to TRBD1. The CDR3 is made up of 13 amino acids. Trimming cost V 10 bases and J 1 base; bases outside gene matches: 2. CDR1 ENHRY and CDR2 SYGVKD come from the germline V gene. The CDR3 DNA sequence: TGTGCCAGCACAGGGGGAACTAATGAAAAACTGTTTTTT. Residues: CASTGGTNEKLFF.

The rearrangement uses TRBV7-9 and TRBJ2-3, with 14 bases aligning to TRBD2. This CDR3 spans 15 amino acids. Trimming took 7 bases from V and 4 from J; bases not matched to a gene: 4. The V gene's germline CDR1 is SEHNR and CDR2 FQNEAQ (reference sequence). CDR3: CASIRLAGGPDTQYF. CDR3 bases: TGTGCCAGCATAAGACTAGCGGGAGGGCCAGATACGCAGTATTTT.

The chain has TRBV4-3 and TRBJ2-2; TRBD1 might be the D (5 bases). Germline CDR1 and CDR2: LGHNA and YSLEER. Trimming removed 0 bases from V and 5 bases from J, with 13 bases in between. This CDR3 is built from 16 residues. CDR3 DNA sequence: TGCGCCAGCAGCCAAGAAGCTCAGGGCGGAACCGGGGAGCTGTTTTTT. This gives the protein CASSQEAQGGTGELFF.

This chain uses TRBV19 with TRBJ2-3; D gene unclear. Germline values: CDR1 LNHDA, CDR2 SQIVND (reference sequence). The CDR3 consists of 12 residues. V shed 5 bases and J shed 6 bases, with 9 bases lying between them. For the CDR3, the DNA is TGTGCCAGTAGTCCCGCGCGGGATACGCAGTATTTT. It specifies CASSPARDTQYF.

The rearrangement links TRBV5-4 to TRBJ2-3; 11 nucleotides match TRBD2. V shed 3 bases, J shed 8 bases, and the junction held 8 bases outside the gene matches. Looked up from germline, CDR1 is SGHNT and CDR2 is YYREEE (reference sequence). The CDR3 has 15 amino acids. This CDR3 is CASSSIAGGPRTQYF. The CDR3 coding sequence is TGTGCCAGCAGCTCGATAGCGGGAGGGCCGCGTACGCAGTATTTT.

This chain joins TRBV18 and TRBJ2-1; perhaps TRBD1 as D (7 bases). V lost 6 bases and J lost 4, with 13 bases in between. This CDR3 has 14 amino acids. The germline V gene encodes CDR1 KGHSH and CDR2 LQKENI. DNA for the CDR3: TGTGCCAGCTCTAAGACAGGGACTTACAATGAGCAGTTCTTC. It is translated as CASSKTGTYNEQFF.

The genes are TRBV4-3 and TRBJ2-3; possibly TRBD1 for D (5 bases). The germline CDR1 and CDR2 sequences are LGHNA and YSLEER. V lost 4 bases, J lost 2 bases, and 13 bases lay in between. The CDR3 has 15 amino acids. CDR3: CASSPFRGPTDTQYF. The CDR3 DNA reads as TGCGCCAGCAGCCCTTTTAGGGGCCCCACAGATACGCAGTATTTT.